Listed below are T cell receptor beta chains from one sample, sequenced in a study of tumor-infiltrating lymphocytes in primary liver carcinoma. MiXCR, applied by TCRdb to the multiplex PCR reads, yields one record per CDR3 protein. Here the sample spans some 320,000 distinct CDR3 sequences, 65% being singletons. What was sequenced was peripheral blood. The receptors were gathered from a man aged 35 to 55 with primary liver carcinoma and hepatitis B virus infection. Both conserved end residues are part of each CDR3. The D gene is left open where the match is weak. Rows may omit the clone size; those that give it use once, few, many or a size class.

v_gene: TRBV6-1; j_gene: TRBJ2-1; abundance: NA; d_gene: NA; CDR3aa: CASNLERYNEQFF; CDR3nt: TGTGCCAGCAATCTGGAGCGTTACAATGAGCAGTTCTTC
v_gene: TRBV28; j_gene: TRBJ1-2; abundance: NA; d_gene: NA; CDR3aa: CARSQGLGNYGYTF; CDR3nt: TGTGCCAGGAGCCAGGGGCTGGGAAACTATGGCTACACCTTC
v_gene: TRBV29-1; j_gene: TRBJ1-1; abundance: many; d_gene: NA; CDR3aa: CSVEPSSNTEAFF; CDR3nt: TGCAGCGTTGAGCCGTCCTCAAACACTGAAGCTTTCTTT
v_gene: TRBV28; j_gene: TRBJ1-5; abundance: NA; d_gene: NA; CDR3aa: CASSLSSQGWNQPQHF; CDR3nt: TGTGCCAGCAGTTTATCATCCCAGGGTTGGAATCAGCCCCAGCATTTT
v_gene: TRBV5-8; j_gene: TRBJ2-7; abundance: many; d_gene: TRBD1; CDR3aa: CASSWSSYRGSNEQYF; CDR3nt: TGTGCCAGCAGCTGGTCATCTTACAGGGGGAGCAACGAGCAGTACTTC
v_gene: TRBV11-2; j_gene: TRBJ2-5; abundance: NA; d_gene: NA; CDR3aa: CASSLGGAENQETQYF; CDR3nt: TGTGCCAGTAGCTTAGGGGGGGCGGAAAACCAAGAGACCCAGTACTTC
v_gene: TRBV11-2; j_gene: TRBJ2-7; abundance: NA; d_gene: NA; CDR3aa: CASSGTGTSFDEQYF; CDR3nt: TGTGCCAGCAGCGGTACCGGGACAAGTTTTGACGAGCAGTACTTC
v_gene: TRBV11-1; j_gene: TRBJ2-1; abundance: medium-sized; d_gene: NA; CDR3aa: CASSLTGGFEQFF; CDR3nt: TGTGCCAGCAGCCTCACCGGTGGGTTTGAGCAGTTCTTC
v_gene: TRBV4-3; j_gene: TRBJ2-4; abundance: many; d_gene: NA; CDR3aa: CASSQEGVGSNSKNIQYF; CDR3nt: TGCGCCAGCAGCCAAGAAGGAGTAGGGTCCAACTCCAAAAACATTCAGTACTTC
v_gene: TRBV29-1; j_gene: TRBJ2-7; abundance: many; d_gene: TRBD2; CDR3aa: CSVAHSPPGGWGYEQYF; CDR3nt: TGCAGCGTTGCTCACAGCCCTCCGGGGGGGTGGGGGTACGAGCAGTACTTC
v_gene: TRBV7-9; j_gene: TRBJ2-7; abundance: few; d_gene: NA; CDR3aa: CASSLALGHLGQYF; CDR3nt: TGTGCCAGCAGCTTAGCGCTCGGACATCTGGGGCAGTACTTC
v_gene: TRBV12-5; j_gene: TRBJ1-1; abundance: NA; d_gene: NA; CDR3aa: CASVMTGYTEAFF; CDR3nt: TGTGCTAGTGTCATGACAGGCTACACTGAAGCTTTCTTT
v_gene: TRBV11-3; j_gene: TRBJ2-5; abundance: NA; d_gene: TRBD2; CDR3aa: CTSSLGLAGGQETQYF; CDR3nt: TGTACCAGCAGCTTAGGACTAGCGGGAGGCCAAGAGACCCAGTACTTC
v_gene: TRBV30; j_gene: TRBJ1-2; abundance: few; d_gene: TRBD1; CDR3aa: CAWGTGTGVGYTF; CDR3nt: TGTGCCTGGGGCACCGGGACAGGGGTTGGCTACACCTTC
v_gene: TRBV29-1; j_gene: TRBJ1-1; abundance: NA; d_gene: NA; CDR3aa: CSVGWVTNTEAFF; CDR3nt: TGCAGCGTCGGTTGGGTGACGAACACTGAAGCTTTCTTT
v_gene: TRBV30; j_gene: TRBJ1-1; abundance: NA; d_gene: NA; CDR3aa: CAWSMEHRIAEAFF; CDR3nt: TGTGCCTGGAGTATGGAACACCGAATAGCCGAAGCTTTCTTT
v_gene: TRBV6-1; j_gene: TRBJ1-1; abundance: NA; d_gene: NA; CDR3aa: CASRLLNTEAFF; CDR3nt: TGTGCCAGCAGACTATTGAACACTGAAGCTTTCTTT
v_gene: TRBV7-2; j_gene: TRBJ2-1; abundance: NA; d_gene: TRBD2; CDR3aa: CASSFRTSGRDEQFF; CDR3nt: TGTGCCAGCAGCTTCCGCACTAGCGGGAGAGATGAGCAGTTCTTC
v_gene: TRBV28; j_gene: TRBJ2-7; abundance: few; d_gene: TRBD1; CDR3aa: CASRGTALGGYEQYF; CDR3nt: TGTGCCAGCAGGGGGACAGCCCTAGGGGGATACGAGCAGTACTTC
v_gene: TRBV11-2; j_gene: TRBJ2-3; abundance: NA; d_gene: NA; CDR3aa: CTSSLSWDSTDTQYF; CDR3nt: TGTACCAGCAGCTTATCATGGGATAGCACAGATACACAGTATTTT